A single sample gave rise to the 3 T cell receptor beta chains below, sequenced in a study of tumor-infiltrating lymphocytes in oesophageal squamous cell carcinoma. TCRdb re-called the PCR reads with MiXCR, one entry per CDR3 protein. This table has about 18,000 distinct CDR3 sequences, around 43% appearing once. The sequenced sample consisted of normal esophageal tissue next to the tumor. The source is a female donor with esophageal squamous cell carcinoma.

This chain connects TRBV27 to TRBJ1-5; 7 nucleotides align to TRBD1. The CDR3 length is 14 residues. Trimming removed 5 bases from V and 6 bases from J; junction bases left unmatched: 7. Germline CDR1 and CDR2: MNHEY and SMNVEV (reference sequence). As DNA, the CDR3 is TGTGCCAGCAGTGCAGGACAGGTCGGTCAGCCCCAGCATTTT. Translating gives CASSAGQVGQPQHF.

This clonotype was recorded once. Because the CDR3 is missing its conserved closing phenylalanine or tryptophan, this is likely a read error. The DNA is omitted, as the CDR3 cannot be located on it reliably, and the CDR3 follows TCRdb's listing. The V and J genes are TRBV25-1 and TRBJ2-6. Germline V gene data show CDR1 as MGHDK and CDR2 as SYGVNS. Ends included, the CDR3 has 8 residues. The CDR3 reads CASSEGNS.

This clonotype was seen repeatedly, ten times or more. It may be a read error: a sequence one base away is much more abundant. This sequence joins TRBV11-1 and TRBJ2-7; 8 bases align to TRBD1. This CDR3 contains 16 residues. Trimming at V came to 4 bases and at J to 7 bases, leaving 15 bases not matched to a gene. Germline CDR1 is SGHAT and CDR2 is FQDESV (reference sequence). The CDR3 coding sequence is TGTGCCAGCAGCTCGCCAATCAGGGGGCGAAACAATGAGCAGTACTTC. This translates into CASSSPIRGRNNEQYF.